Below are 16 T cell receptor beta chains sequenced from a single sample in a study of metastatic and nonmetastatic thyroid tumors. Nobody among the patients had been given any treatment before thyroid surgery. TCRdb recomputed clones from the PCR reads via MiXCR. This table has 45,000 to 50,000 clones, 22% appearing once. Material for sequencing was blood. The receptors originated from a male donor with papillary thyroid cancer or a benign thyroid nodule (not recorded which). Some clones in this sample may be carry-over from other donors' samples.

Turning to this clone: A much larger clonotype is one base distant, so this may be a read error. The chain recombines TRBV6-1 with TRBJ2-3, with D perhaps matching TRBD2 (5 bases). The CDR3 spans 15 residues. Germline CDR1 reads MNHNS; CDR2 reads SASEGT. The V end was cut by 6 bases, the J end by 2 bases, with 15 bases between. The CDR3 DNA sequence: TGTGCCAGCAGACCGCTAGGAGGCCACACAGATACGCAGTATTTT. Translating it yields CASRPLGGHTDTQYF.

This clone occurred many times. The V gene is TRBV6-4, the J gene TRBJ2-3, with unresolved D. The CDR3 extends over 13 amino acids. Germline values: CDR1 MRHNA, CDR2 SNTAGT. V gave up 2 bases and J gave up 3 bases, with 6 bases separating them. CDR3 bases: TGTGCCAGCAGTGACAGGGTTACAGATACGCAGTATTTT. This codes for CASSDRVTDTQYF.

Comments on this clone: One end of the junction varies from germline; a read error may be responsible. The rearrangement links TRBV28 to TRBJ2-7; D is tentatively TRBD1 or TRBD2 (5 bases each). CDR3 length: 11 amino acids. Germline V gives CDR1 MDHEN, CDR2 SYDVKM. In nucleotides, the CDR3 is TGTGCCAGCAGTCACCGGGGCTCCCAAAACTTC. Its protein product is CASSHRGSQNF.

This clone was detected ten times or more. V usage is TRBV7-6 and J usage is TRBJ1-3, with a tentative D call TRBD1 (5 bases). The CDR3 consists of 16 residues. Trimming took 1 base from V and 4 from J, leaving 14 bases between them. Germline loops: CDR1 SGHVS, CDR2 FNYEAQ. CDR3 region: CASSLVPLGRGNTIYF. The CDR3 DNA reads as TGTGCCAGCAGCTTAGTACCCCTGGGACGAGGAAACACCATATATTTT.

The rearrangement uses TRBV27 and TRBJ2-5; 8 nucleotides match TRBD1. Trimming cost V 4 bases and J 2 bases; bases outside gene matches: 6. The germline V gene has CDR1 MNHEY and CDR2 SMNVEV (reference sequence). This CDR3 comprises 15 residues. The CDR3 bases are TGTGCCAGCAGTTATGCCGGGACAGGACAAGAGACCCAGTACTTC. Protein: CASSYAGTGQETQYF.

This sequence joins TRBV20-1 and TRBJ1-5, with TRBD1 matching 8 bases. J gave up 5 bases and V 6 bases, and 9 bases lay outside the gene matches. The CDR3 runs 14 residues. From germline, CDR1 is DFQATT and CDR2 SNEGSKA (reference sequence). CDR3 sequence (DNA): TGCAGTGCGGCGGGCAGGGGGCGCGATCAGCCCCAGCATTTT. Translating it yields CSAAGRGRDQPQHF.

The J gene is TRBJ2-1, the V gene TRBV12-5, with 11 bases lining up with TRBD1. The CDR3 sequence is 15 residues long. V shed 1 base and J 7 bases; nucleotides not matched to a gene: 3. Germline CDR1 and CDR2: LGHNT and FRNRAP. The DNA for the CDR3 is TGTGCTAGTGGTTTGGCCGGGACAGGGGGGAATGAGCAGTTCTTC. It is translated as CASGLAGTGGNEQFF.

The table lists this clone with a few counts. A much larger clone lies one base from this, so it may be a read error. The chain carries TRBV6-1 and TRBJ2-7; D might be TRBD1 (5 bases). Germline assignment: CDR1 MNHNS and CDR2 SASEGT. The CDR3 loop spans 14 amino acids. V was trimmed by 6 bases and J by 1 base, leaving 13 bases between them. Here the CDR3 DNA reads TGTGCCAGCAGAGGACAAATGAGATCCTACGAGCAGTACTTC. Translation: CASRGQMRSYEQYF.

This clone has a count of ten or more. This chain connects TRBV5-1 to TRBJ1-2; tentatively, D is TRBD1 (6 bases). V was pared by 0 bases and J by 5 bases, with 14 bases between. Germline values: CDR1 SGHRS, CDR2 YFSETQ. The CDR3 sequence is 15 residues long. This CDR3 is CASSLARDTLYGYTF. CDR3 DNA: TGCGCCAGCAGCTTGGCCCGGGACACGCTTTATGGCTACACCTTC.

This clone showed up many times. This chain joins TRBV20-1 and TRBJ2-4; TRBD1 aligns across 9 bases. In germline, CDR1 is DFQATT, CDR2 SNEGSKA (reference sequence). There are 12 residues in the CDR3. V shed 3 bases, J shed 8 bases, and the junction held 2 bases outside the gene matches. CDR3 protein: CSARDRGDIQYF. The CDR3, as DNA: TGCAGTGCTAGGGACAGGGGAGACATTCAGTACTTC.

This clone was detected ten times or more. J is TRBJ1-1 and V is TRBV30; D gene unclear. The CDR3 sequence is 13 residues long. Germline V lookup: CDR1 GTSNPN, CDR2 SVGIG (reference sequence). Trimming stripped 2 bases from V and 5 bases from J, with 12 bases between. The CDR3 DNA sequence: TGTGCCTGGAGTTCACAGACGGGGACTGAAGCTTTCTTT. It translates to CAWSSQTGTEAFF.

This clone was detected a few times. The conserved phenylalanine or tryptophan is not found at the CDR3 terminus, so this likely reflects a read error. This chain uses TRBV6-1 with TRBJ2-1; tentative D call: TRBD1 (5 bases). The CDR3 runs 12 residues. In germline, CDR1 is MNHNS, CDR2 SASEGT. V was cut by 8 bases and J by 7 bases, with 12 bases left in between. DNA of the CDR3: TGTGCCAGCCTCCAGGGTGCTAATGAGCAGTTCCTC. It translates to CASLQGANEQFL.

This chain uses TRBV6-2 or TRBV6-3 with TRBJ1-1, with unresolved D. The CDR3 is made up of 17 amino acids. Germline CDR1 is MNHEY and CDR2 is SVGEGT. The V end was cut by 2 bases, the J end by 1 base, with 17 bases between. The CDR3 spells CASSYKSGWGGNTEAFF. The CDR3 DNA reads as TGTGCCAGCAGTTACAAGAGCGGTTGGGGTGGGAACACTGAAGCTTTCTTT.

The sample holds many counts of this clone. V gene TRBV2 combines with J gene TRBJ2-3; 10 nucleotides line up with TRBD1. V trimming: 8 bases; J trimming: 3 bases; junction bases outside the gene matches: 5. The CDR3 runs to 14 residues. Germline CDR1 and CDR2: SNHLY and FYNNEI. This chain's CDR3 is CASLGQGGTDTQYF. In nucleotides, the CDR3 is TGTGCCAGCTTAGGACAGGGGGGGACAGATACGCAGTATTTT.

Notes on this clone: A read error is possible here, since a much larger clone lies one base away. The sample carries other DNA sequences with the same CDR3. This chain joins TRBV10-3 and TRBJ1-1; D may be TRBD1 (6 bases). Germline CDR1 ENHRY, CDR2 SYGVKD. The CDR3 sequence is 15 residues long. In nucleotides, the CDR3 is TGTGCCATCAGTGAGTCGGGGGCGGAAAGCACTGAAGCCTTCTTT. As protein: CAISESGAESTEAFF.

V usage is TRBV20-1 and J usage is TRBJ2-1; TRBD2 matches 9 bases. CDR1 DFQATT and CDR2 SNEGSKA come from the germline V gene (reference sequence). This CDR3 is built from 13 residues. J lost 5 bases, V lost 8 bases, and 7 bases had no gene match. CDR3 nucleotide sequence: TGCAGTATCGAGCGGGGGGAAAACAATGAGCAGTTCTTC. The encoded protein is CSIERGENNEQFF.